This paragraph reports one T cell receptor (beta chain). Its antigen is still unknown. A second roughly 6 to 11 cycle PCR used barcoded and J-beta primers. TCRdb passed the 5' RACE reads through MiXCR, listing each CDR3 protein once. The data hold more than 650,000 distinct CDR3 sequences, with 20% to 25% observed a single time. The data belong to a study of blood T cells in healthy people across ages. Points from the study as a whole: Older age went with lower TCR beta diversity per million T cells, in a roughly linear way.

From germline, CDR1 is KGHSH and CDR2 LQKENI. V shed 7 bases and J shed 7 bases, with 19 bases lying between them. This CDR3 has 15 amino acids. The sample taken for sequencing was blood. This TCR was sampled from a man in his 70s in good health. This rearrangement joins TRBV18 to TRBJ2-2; no clear D. CDR3 residues: CASLRPSAMGGELFF. As DNA, the CDR3 is TGTGCCAGCTTGCGCCCATCCGCCATGGGCGGGGAGCTGTTTTTT.